The clone carrying this T cell receptor beta chain was seen repeatedly, ten times or more. Its antigen is not identified. The data derive from a study of T cells after yellow fever vaccination. Study results and limitations: In FACS-sorted repertoires, abundant clonotypes from the bulk population could appear as contaminants. Most primary-vaccination clones reappeared after the booster (about 97% CD4, 85% to 90% CD8). A small share of clonotypes appeared in both CD4 and CD8 compartments.

TCR cDNA was made by 5'RACE template switching, adding a universal primer site and UMIs. TCRdb passed the 5' RACE reads through MiXCR, listing each CDR3 protein once. This table has around 600,000 distinct CDR3 sequences, more than 9% appearing once. The CDR3 covers 16 residues. Germline assignment: CDR1 SGHTA and CDR2 FQGNSA. J was trimmed by 6 bases and V by 5 bases; bases with no gene match: 11. V and J are TRBV7-2 and TRBJ2-7, with 12 bases aligning to TRBD2. This receptor was obtained from a man aged 25 to 45 who received the YFV17D yellow fever vaccine. Source: PBMCs, taken on the day of the yellow fever booster vaccination. CDR3 sequence reads: CASSASLAGGSIEQYF. CDR3 coding DNA: TGTGCCAGCAGCGCTTCACTAGCGGGAGGTTCGATCGAGCAGTACTTC. The full variable domain, completed using reference TRBV7-2 and TRBJ2-7, is GAGVSQSPSNKVTEKGKDVELRCDPISGHTALYWYRQSLGQGLEFLIYFQGNSAPDKSGLPSDRFSAERTGGSVSTLTIQRTQQEDSAVYLCASSASLAGGSIEQYFGPGTRLTVT.